This TCR beta chain was recorded in a study of shared clonotypes between healthy human individuals. The run depth of the assay was deep. TCRdb's copy holds only in-frame clones and misses some; the assay was immunoSEQ multiplex PCR. The sample includes about 1.1 million clones, more than 75% of them seen just once. Study-level points and caveats: Clonotypes not shared had lower generation probabilities than those common to all four donors. Across subsets, estimated richness was generally greater for naive than for memory populations.

Germline V gene lookup returns CDR1 MDHEN and CDR2 SYDVKM. V was pared by 8 bases and J by 8 bases, with 12 bases between. The CDR3 totals 11 residues. A remark on this clone: Its antigen is not known.

The specimen was memory CD4+ T cells from PBMCs. The subset: CD45RA-negative fraction. The V and J genes are TRBV28 and TRBJ1-2; D is uncertain. This receptor was obtained from a man aged 18-30 years in good health. Some clones in this sample may be carry-over from other donors' samples. The DNA for the CDR3 is TGTGCCAGCGGCCGGGGAGCCGGCTACACCTTC. Translation: CASGRGAGYTF.